This TCR beta chain appears in the sequencing data of a study of neurological immune-mediated disorders. Time point of the sample: longitudinal time-point 3. TCRdb reprocessed the 5' RACE reads via MiXCR and lists one record per CDR3 protein. The table has under 130,000 distinct CDR3 sequences, more than 10% seen once. Remarks on this clonotype: One end of the junction does not line up with germline, which may come from a read error.

Material: PBMCs. The receptor was derived from a female donor with HTLV-1-associated myelopathy (HAM/TSP).

The CDR3 coding sequence is TGTGCCAACAGCCAAGATCTCGGGCCATACGGCGAGCAGTACTTC. This sequence encodes CANSQDLGPYGEQYF. The chain combines TRBV3-1 with TRBJ2-7; D is uncertain. CDR1 is LGHDT, CDR2 YNNKEL, per germline (reference sequence). This CDR3 has 15 amino acids.